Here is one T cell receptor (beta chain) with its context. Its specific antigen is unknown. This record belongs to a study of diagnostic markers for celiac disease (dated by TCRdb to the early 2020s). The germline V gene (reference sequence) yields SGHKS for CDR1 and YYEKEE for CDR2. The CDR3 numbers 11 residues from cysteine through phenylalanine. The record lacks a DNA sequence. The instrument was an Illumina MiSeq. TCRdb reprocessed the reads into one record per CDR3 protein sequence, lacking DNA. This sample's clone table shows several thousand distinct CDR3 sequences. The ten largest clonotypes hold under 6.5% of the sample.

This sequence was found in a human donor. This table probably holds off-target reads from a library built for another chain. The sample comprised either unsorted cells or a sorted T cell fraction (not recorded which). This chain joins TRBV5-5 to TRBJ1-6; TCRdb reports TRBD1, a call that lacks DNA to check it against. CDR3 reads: CASSRGQLLHF.